This TCR beta chain appears in the sequencing data of a study of T-cell memory formation after mild COVID-19. This clonotype was counted a few times. Its antigen is unidentified. The junction had 3 bases not matched to a gene; V was cut back by 8 bases and J by 5 bases. CDR3 length: 13 amino acids. Study-wide results and limits: Clones that contracted clustered mainly in CM and EM if CD4+ and in EMRA if CD8+. Pre-infection memory showed some responding clones, and this suggested that cross-reactive memory joined.

TCRdb analysed the 5' RACE reads with MiXCR anew, one entry per CDR3 protein. In the table there are fewer than 450,000 distinct CDR3 sequences, 20% to 25% of which are singletons. The origin of this receptor is an adult woman who had mild COVID-19 (a few samples of this study predate the infection). Cell type and time point are not known. This chain connects TRBV12-3 or TRBV12-4 to TRBJ1-6, with 7 nucleotides matching TRBD1. The specimen sequenced was PBMCs or a T cell subset sorted from them (not recorded which). CDR3 in DNA: TGTGCCAGCGGCAGGGGGAATAATTCACCCCTCCACTTT. Residues: CASGRGNNSPLHF.